This T cell receptor (beta chain) is drawn from a study of high-grade serous ovarian cancer treatment subgroups. Background on the study: On average, around 15,000 reads and about 6,800 unique TCR beta rearrangements were obtained per sample. Study-level points and caveats: Same-patient tumor repertoires overlapped at about 0.11 to 0.85; different patients barely overlapped. The analyses considered CDR3 and ignored CDR1 and CDR2.

Tumor samples were obtained before definitive surgery or chemotherapy. To note about this clone: The antigen is unknown.

Some clones are missing from TCRdb's copy, which holds only in-frame ones; the method was immunoSEQ multiplex PCR. The sample yields about 16,000 clones, approximately 70% seen once. The sequence came from a human donor with high-grade serous ovarian cancer. The sample comprised tumor tissue.

This CDR3 reads CASSYYPPPGARTQYF. Written as DNA, the CDR3 is TGTGCCAGCAGTTACTATCCCCCGCCCGGGGCCCGGACCCAGTACTTC. The rearrangement uses TRBV6-5 and TRBJ2-5; either TRBD1 or TRBD2 may supply D (5 bases each). This CDR3 region has 16 residues. V lost 1 base and J 7 bases, leaving 19 bases between the germline ends. Germline loops: CDR1 MNHEY, CDR2 SVGAGI.